Listed below are T cell receptor beta chains from one sample, sequenced in a study of long-term antiretroviral therapy in people with HIV. Profiled with immunoSEQ multiplex PCR; TCRdb holds only in-frame clones, not every one. The sample lists over 35,000 clones; approximately 94% were seen once. The sample consisted of unsorted PBMCs, taken around 9.2 years after starting antiretroviral therapy. The receptors here all came from a man under 40 with HIV. CDR3s include the opening cysteine and the closing phenylalanine or tryptophan. D genes are given only for firm matches. Where a row states a size, it is once, few, many or the class of an expanded clone; other rows omit it.

clone_size j_call cdr3_length v_call d_call cdr3_aa cdr3_nt
once TRBJ2-5 14 TRBV5-1 . CASSPLGVRETQYF TGCGCCAGCAGTCCCTTGGGTGTCCGAGAGACCCAGTACTTC
once TRBJ1-2 17 TRBV28 TRBD1 CASTWLGGQGHGYGYTF TGTGCCAGCACTTGGCTTGGGGGACAGGGACATGGCTATGGCTACACCTTC
. TRBJ1-2 13 TRBV6-1 . CASRELTFYGYTF TGTGCCAGCAGGGAACTGACATTCTATGGCTACACCTTC
. TRBJ2-5 12 TRBV2 . CASRDLQETQYF TGTGCCAGCAGGGATCTCCAAGAGACCCAGTACTTC
. TRBJ2-5 14 TRBV2 . CASSEQRYQETQYF TGTGCCAGCAGTGAACAGAGATATCAAGAGACCCAGTACTTC
. TRBJ2-5 14 TRBV2 TRBD2 CASSGAGGPETQYF TGTGCCAGCAGCGGGGCGGGGGGGCCCGAGACCCAGTACTTC
. TRBJ1-2 15 TRBV7-9 . CASSLGTGFNYGYTF TGTGCCAGCAGCTTAGGCACTGGATTTAACTATGGCTACACCTTC
. TRBJ1-5 12 TRBV14 . CASSQGSQPQHF TGTGCCAGCAGCCAAGGTTCCCAGCCCCAGCATTTT
. TRBJ1-1 13 TRBV6-1 . CASSSQVNTEAFF TGTGCCAGCAGCTCACAAGTGAACACTGAAGCTTTCTTT
. TRBJ2-7 16 TRBV6-5 . CASSYSFYDGSYEQYF TGTGCCAGCAGTTACTCGTTTTACGACGGCTCCTACGAGCAGTACTTC
. TRBJ1-3 15 TRBV6-1 . CASILQGEIGNTIYF TGTGCCAGTATACTGCAGGGTGAAATAGGAAACACCATATATTTT
. TRBJ1-2 17 TRBV5-6 . CASSSSGTTTANYGYTF TGTGCCAGCAGCTCCTCAGGGACGACAACCGCTAACTATGGCTACACCTTC
few TRBJ2-5 16 TRBV4-2 . CASSQDAPGGGETQYF TGTGCCAGCAGCCAAGATGCCCCGGGCGGAGGAGAGACCCAGTACTTC
. TRBJ1-2 15 TRBV7-9 . CASSSGLLGYYGYTF TGTGCCAGCAGCTCCGGACTCCTGGGGTACTATGGCTACACCTTC
few TRBJ1-6 14 TRBV5-1 TRBD1 CASSEGTDNSPLHF TGCGCCAGCAGCGAGGGGACAGACAATTCACCCCTCCACTTT
few TRBJ1-5 18 TRBV15 . CATSSRAFRGYSNQPQHF TGTGCCACCAGCTCCAGGGCGTTCAGGGGATATAGCAATCAGCCCCAGCATTTT
. TRBJ1-4 14 TRBV13 TRBD1 CASSAGTETEKLFF TGTGCCAGCAGCGCTGGGACAGAGACAGAAAAACTGTTTTTT
. TRBJ2-3 13 TRBV6-1 TRBD1 CASSDGRTGAQYF TGTGCCAGCAGTGACGGAAGGACAGGGGCTCAGTATTTT
. TRBJ2-3 15 TRBV10-1 TRBD2 CASSVGRGVTDTQYF TGCGCCAGCAGTGTGGGGCGGGGGGTCACAGATACGCAGTATTTT
. TRBJ2-5 13 TRBV2 . CASIYVVGETQYF TGTGCCAGCATCTACGTCGTCGGGGAGACCCAGTACTTC
. TRBJ2-7 9 TRBV19 . CASRGEQYF TGTGCCAGTAGGGGGGAGCAGTACTTC
. TRBJ1-5 15 TRBV6-4 . CASSEGGFSNQPQHF TGTGCCAGCAGTGAAGGGGGTTTTAGCAATCAGCCCCAGCATTTT
. TRBJ2-5 15 TRBV19 . CASSTLIQGPETQYF TGTGCCAGTAGTACCCTAATACAGGGTCCGGAGACCCAGTACTTC
. TRBJ1-1 14 TRBV10-2 . CASALDSSHTEAFF TGCGCCAGCGCTCTGGACTCAAGCCACACTGAAGCTTTCTTT
. TRBJ1-6 16 TRBV13 TRBD1 CASSSRGTEFNSPLHF TGTGCCAGCAGCTCGAGAGGGACAGAGTTTAATTCACCCCTCCACTTT
. TRBJ1-1 14 TRBV19 TRBD1 CASSYRGRNTEAFF TGTGCCAGTAGTTACAGGGGGCGGAACACTGAAGCTTTCTTT
. TRBJ2-5 13 TRBV5-1 TRBD1 CASSARGRETQYF TGCGCCAGCAGCGCTAGGGGGCGCGAGACCCAGTACTTC
once TRBJ2-7 15 TRBV28 . CASSRSSVGRYEQYF TGTGCCAGCAGCAGGTCTAGCGTGGGACGCTACGAGCAGTACTTC
. TRBJ2-3 16 TRBV5-1 . CASSLITGTSTDTQYF TGCGCCAGCAGCTTGATCACTGGAACTAGCACAGATACGCAGTATTTT
. TRBJ2-3 18 TRBV7-3 . CASSFGPGLAGSTDTQYF .
. TRBJ1-1 16 TRBV6-1 . CASSEDGEALNTEAFF TGTGCCAGCAGTGAAGACGGGGAGGCGTTGAACACTGAAGCTTTCTTT
. TRBJ2-3 13 TRBV9 . CASSVLATDTQYF TGTGCCAGCAGCGTACTGGCCACAGATACGCAGTATTTT
. TRBJ1-4 17 TRBV5-1 . CASSLIGGPTTNEKLFF TGCGCCAGCAGCTTAATCGGGGGTCCTACAACTAATGAAAAACTGTTTTTT
. TRBJ1-2 15 TRBV18 TRBD1 CASSPEQGLWKGYTF TGTGCCAGCTCACCGGAACAGGGGCTTTGGAAGGGCTACACCTTC
. TRBJ2-3 15 TRBV28 TRBD2 CASSPRSGGAGPQYF TGTGCCAGCAGTCCCCGTAGCGGGGGGGCGGGTCCGCAGTATTTT
. TRBJ2-3 16 TRBV25-1 . CASSEGSALSTDTQYF TGTGCCAGCAGTGAAGGGTCGGCGCTTAGCACAGATACGCAGTATTTT
. TRBJ2-2 17 TRBV5-1 TRBD2 CASSLNGGGADTGELFF TGCGCCAGCAGCTTGAACGGCGGGGGGGCCGACACCGGGGAGCTGTTTTTT
. TRBJ2-5 15 TRBV5-4 TRBD1 CASSPGQGVKETQYF TGTGCCAGCAGCCCGGGACAGGGTGTTAAAGAGACCCAGTACTTC
. TRBJ1-5 15 TRBV5-1 . CASSLEDGSNQPQHF TGCGCCAGCAGCTTGGAGGACGGTAGCAATCAGCCCCAGCATTTT